This T cell receptor beta chain was sequenced in a study of control samples from healthy donors and cancer patients. Between the trimmed V and J ends, which lost 4 bases and 3 bases, there was a span of 16 bases. Germline V gives CDR1 SGHNT, CDR2 YYREEE (reference sequence). The CDR3 has 16 amino acids. This clone was seen just once. Assay used: immunoSEQ multiplex PCR; TCRdb lists only in-frame clones, some missing. This sample carries about 120,000 clones, over 85% of them seen once, and the ten largest clones take 2% to 3%. The genes are TRBV5-4 and TRBJ2-2, with D tentatively TRBD2 (5 bases). The source is a man aged 25 to 40 in good health. The material sequenced was blood. CDR3 loop: CASSTGGAIYTGELFF. CDR3 coding DNA: TGTGCCAGCAGCACCGGAGGTGCGATATACACCGGGGAGCTGTTTTTT.